The rows below give T cell receptor beta chains drawn from one sample of a study of cytomegalovirus exposure and HLA in healthy donors. Repertoires were generated with immunoSEQ multiplex PCR, while TCRdb's copy carries only in-frame clones and drops some. The table includes 100,000 to 150,000 clones, 77% detected once. The sample consisted of PBMCs. All receptors derive from a human donor in good health. The CDR3 runs from the conserved cysteine through the conserved F or W. The D gene is left open where the match is weak. A clone size is listed for some rows: how often the clone was seen (once, few, many), or a class if it is expanded.

J gene: TRBJ2-7; V gene: TRBV5-1; clone size: once; D gene: .; CDR3 protein: CASSLGLQGSYEQYF; CDR3 DNA: TGCGCCAGCAGCTTGGGGCTTCAGGGGTCCTACGAGCAGTACTTC
J gene: TRBJ2-1; V gene: TRBV29-1; clone size: .; D gene: .; CDR3 protein: CSVKRGPGVNEQFF; CDR3 DNA: TGCAGCGTTAAACGAGGGCCTGGGGTTAATGAGCAGTTCTTC
J gene: TRBJ2-2; V gene: TRBV6-4; clone size: .; D gene: .; CDR3 protein: CASSEGGPTGELFF; CDR3 DNA: TGTGCCAGCAGTGAGGGGGGGCCCACCGGGGAGCTGTTTTTT
J gene: TRBJ2-7; V gene: TRBV27; clone size: .; D gene: .; CDR3 protein: CASSPTGGPYEQYF; CDR3 DNA: TGTGCCAGCAGTCCTACCGGAGGGCCCTACGAGCAGTACTTC
J gene: TRBJ2-1; V gene: TRBV7-9; clone size: .; D gene: TRBD2; CDR3 protein: CASSLAGRRNEQFF; CDR3 DNA: TGTGCCAGCAGCTTAGCCGGGAGGCGCAATGAGCAGTTCTTC
J gene: TRBJ2-7; V gene: TRBV19; clone size: .; D gene: TRBD2; CDR3 protein: CASSIGAGGPIEQYF; CDR3 DNA: TGTGCCAGTAGTATCGGGGCGGGGGGGCCTATCGAGCAGTACTTC
J gene: TRBJ2-7; V gene: TRBV19; clone size: once; D gene: TRBD2; CDR3 protein: CASSILAGGPDYEQYF; CDR3 DNA: TGTGCCAGTAGTATACTAGCGGGAGGCCCAGATTACGAGCAGTACTTC
J gene: TRBJ1-1; V gene: TRBV6-5; clone size: few; D gene: .; CDR3 protein: CASSEDLEIAEAFF; CDR3 DNA: TGTGCCAGCAGTGAAGACCTGGAGATAGCTGAAGCTTTCTTT
J gene: TRBJ2-3; V gene: TRBV19; clone size: once; D gene: TRBD2; CDR3 protein: CASSGLAGSDTQYF; CDR3 DNA: TGTGCCAGTAGTGGACTAGCGGGATCAGATACGCAGTATTTT
J gene: TRBJ2-5; V gene: TRBV5-4; clone size: .; D gene: .; CDR3 protein: CASSLVTQETQYF; CDR3 DNA: TGTGCCAGCAGCTTGGTGACACAAGAGACCCAGTACTTC
J gene: TRBJ1-1; V gene: TRBV19; clone size: .; D gene: TRBD1; CDR3 protein: CASNPYLDRGFAFF; CDR3 DNA: TGTGCCAGTAATCCCTACCTGGACAGGGGGTTCGCTTTCTTT
J gene: TRBJ1-5; V gene: TRBV6-6; clone size: .; D gene: .; CDR3 protein: CASSREVAGNQPQHF; CDR3 DNA: TGTGCCAGCTCGAGGGAGGTAGCTGGAAATCAGCCCCAGCATTTT
J gene: TRBJ1-4; V gene: TRBV11-2; clone size: .; D gene: .; CDR3 protein: CASSFTDSFNEKLFF; CDR3 DNA: TGTGCCAGCAGCTTCACCGACAGCTTTAATGAAAAGCTGTTTTTT
J gene: TRBJ1-2; V gene: TRBV11-3; clone size: few; D gene: TRBD1; CDR3 protein: CASSRGQGINGYTF; CDR3 DNA: TGTGCCAGCAGCCGAGGACAGGGGATCAATGGCTACACCTTC
J gene: TRBJ2-5; V gene: TRBV5-1; clone size: .; D gene: .; CDR3 protein: CASSLARRETQYF; CDR3 DNA: TGCGCCAGCAGCTTGGCTCGCAGAGAGACCCAGTACTTC
J gene: TRBJ2-2; V gene: TRBV18; clone size: once; D gene: TRBD1; CDR3 protein: CASSTQPGTANTGELFF; CDR3 DNA: TGTGCCAGCTCTACTCAGCCCGGGACAGCCAACACCGGGGAGCTGTTTTTT
J gene: TRBJ2-1; V gene: TRBV9; clone size: once; D gene: .; CDR3 protein: CASSVVPGGSYNEQFF; CDR3 DNA: TGTGCCAGCAGCGTAGTGCCAGGGGGGTCCTACAATGAGCAGTTCTTC
J gene: TRBJ2-5; V gene: TRBV11-2; clone size: .; D gene: TRBD2; CDR3 protein: CASSLVATSGTSGQETQYF; CDR3 DNA: TGTGCCAGCAGCTTAGTGGCCACCTCCGGGACTAGCGGCCAAGAGACCCAGTACTTC
J gene: TRBJ1-4; V gene: TRBV27; clone size: .; D gene: .; CDR3 protein: CASSSATATNEKLFF; CDR3 DNA: TGTGCCAGCAGTTCCGCGACTGCAACTAATGAAAAACTGTTTTTT
J gene: TRBJ2-2; V gene: TRBV10-1; clone size: .; D gene: .; CDR3 protein: CASSVHQGPGTGELFF; CDR3 DNA: TGCGCCAGCAGTGTTCATCAGGGCCCAGGCACCGGGGAGCTGTTTTTT
J gene: TRBJ2-7; V gene: TRBV5-4; clone size: few; D gene: TRBD2; CDR3 protein: CASSFSGSSYEQYF; CDR3 DNA: TGTGCCAGCAGCTTTAGCGGGAGCTCCTACGAGCAGTACTTC
J gene: TRBJ1-6; V gene: TRBV28; clone size: .; D gene: .; CDR3 protein: CASSPQRGLNSPLHF; CDR3 DNA: TGTGCCAGCAGTCCACAGAGGGGACTTAATTCACCCCTCCACTTT
J gene: TRBJ2-7; V gene: TRBV19; clone size: .; D gene: .; CDR3 protein: CASSLAGTTVAVRYF; CDR3 DNA: TGTGCCAGTAGTCTCGCGGGGACGACTGTAGCTGTTCGGTACTTC